Listed here are 23 T cell receptor beta chains from one sample, sequenced in a study of spatial heterogeneity in lung cancer. Findings and caveats of the study: Mutation counts in tumors were tracked by counts of expanded intratumoral alpha and beta TCRs.

As to time point: sample taken at primary tumor resection. Each CDR3 protein is one row after TCRdb ran MiXCR on the 5' RACE reads. The repertoire holds some 10,000 distinct CDR3 sequences, with more than 5% as singletons. Antigens of these TCRs are unknown. Material: lung tumor tissue, obtained at surgery. These receptors were obtained from a male donor with early-stage non-small cell lung cancer.

Many counts were recorded for this clonotype. The chain employs TRBV6-6 and TRBJ2-1; D unclear. V was clipped by 2 bases and J by 0 bases, with 8 bases between them. CDR3 length equals 15 residues. Germline CDR1 and CDR2: MNHNY and SVGAGI (reference sequence). This CDR3 is CASSYEASSYNEQFF. CDR3 in DNA: TGTGCCAGCAGTTACGAAGCCAGCTCCTACAATGAGCAGTTCTTC.

The chain recombines TRBV7-2 with TRBJ2-1; D possibly corresponds to TRBD1 (6 bases). Germline loops: CDR1 SGHTA, CDR2 FQGNSA. The germline V and J ends were trimmed by 4 bases and 8 bases, with 15 bases remaining between them. The CDR3 runs to 14 residues. CDR3 nucleotides: TGTGCCAGCAGCTCATACAGGGCTTTCGATGAGCAGTTCTTC. It yields the protein CASSSYRAFDEQFF.

This clonotype was seen repeatedly, ten times or more. This chain connects TRBV7-2 to TRBJ2-7; D is ambiguous. The germline CDR1 and CDR2 sequences are SGHTA and FQGNSA. The CDR3 has 16 residues. The V end was cut by 0 bases, the J end by 3 bases, with 15 bases between. CDR3 sequence (DNA): TGTGCCAGCAGCTTAGCGGGTCGGCCTGATCGCTACGAGCAGTACTTC. Protein: CASSLAGRPDRYEQYF. The full variable domain, its missing parts supplied by reference TRBV7-2 and TRBJ2-7, is GAGVSQSPSNKVTEKGKDVELRCDPISGHTALYWYRQSLGQGLEFLIYFQGNSAPDKSGLPSDRFSAERTGGSVSTLTIQRTQQEDSAVYLCASSLAGRPDRYEQYFGPGTRLTVT.

In its sample, this clonotype was seen many times. V is TRBV27 and J is TRBJ1-4; 10 bases are shared with TRBD1. CDR3 size: 14 residues. V gave up 10 bases and J gave up 5 bases; unmatched junction bases: 7. The germline V gene encodes CDR1 MNHEY and CDR2 SMNVEV (reference sequence). CDR3 residues: CAIGTGVMNEKLFF. CDR3 sequence (DNA): TGTGCCATCGGGACAGGGGTTATGAATGAAAAACTGTTTTTT.

Ten or more counts support this clonotype. V usage is TRBV6-5 and J usage is TRBJ1-5, with D unresolved. CDR1 MNHEY and CDR2 SVGAGI come from the germline V gene. This CDR3 has 13 residues. V shed 5 bases and J shed 7 bases, with 12 bases lying between them. CDR3 bases: TGTGCCAGCAGTCGTTCTGTAGGGCAGCCCCAGCATTTT. This encodes CASSRSVGQPQHF.

This clonotype is judged medium-sized. The V call is TRBV28, the J call TRBJ2-5; D might be TRBD1 or TRBD2, each matching 5 bases. The CDR3 runs 13 residues. CDR1 and CDR2 from the germline V gene are MDHEN and SYDVKM. The germline V and J ends were trimmed by 3 bases and 4 bases, with 9 bases remaining between them. CDR3 protein: CASSLFGGETQYF. DNA for the CDR3: TGTGCCAGCAGTTTGTTTGGGGGAGAGACCCAGTACTTC. Supplemented by reference TRBV28 and TRBJ2-5, the full variable domain reads DVKVTQSSRYLVKRTGEKVFLECVQDMDHENMFWYRQDPGLGLRLIYFSYDVKMKEKGDIPEGYSVSREKKERFSLILESASTNQTSMYLCASSLFGGETQYFGPGTRLLVL.

This clonotype is medium-sized. J is TRBJ2-6 and V is TRBV6-1, with 9 positions matching TRBD1. The CDR3 runs 18 residues. Losses at the gene ends were 2 bases for V and 0 bases for J; bases not matched to a gene: 5. CDR1 and CDR2 (germline): MNHNS, SASEGT. The CDR3 coding sequence is TGTGCCAGCAGTGAACTAGGGACAGGGAGCTCTGGGGCCAACGTCCTGACTTTC. Its protein product is CASSELGTGSSGANVLTF.

This clonotype came up many times. This chain connects TRBV5-1 to TRBJ2-1; 12 bases map to TRBD2. J lost 7 bases, V lost 4 bases, and 9 bases had no gene match. The length of the CDR3 is 16 residues. Germline V CDR1 and CDR2: SGHRS, YFSETQ. CDR3 region: CASSPWTSGDANEQFF. The CDR3 nucleotides read TGCGCCAGCAGCCCCTGGACTAGCGGGGATGCGAATGAGCAGTTCTTC.

Many counts were recorded for this clonotype. The chain couples TRBV10-1 to TRBJ2-3, with 8 bases identical to TRBD2. The CDR3 length is 14 residues. J lost 6 bases, V lost 6 bases, and 8 bases had no gene match. CDR1 is WNHNN, CDR2 SYGVQD, per germline (reference sequence). Here the CDR3 DNA reads TGCGCCAGCAGCCCCGGACTAGCCGCGGATACGCAGTATTTT. It yields the protein CASSPGLAADTQYF.

Many counts were recorded for this clonotype. CDR3 coding DNA: TGCAGTGCTAACCAGGGTAACACTGAAGCTTTCTTT. Its protein product is CSANQGNTEAFF. The chain links TRBV20-1 to TRBJ1-1, with a tentative D call TRBD1 (5 bases). Germline V gives CDR1 DFQATT, CDR2 SNEGSKA (reference sequence). V gave up 4 bases and J gave up 2 bases, with 8 bases separating them. The CDR3 runs 12 residues.

This rearrangement joins TRBV27 to TRBJ2-7; tentatively, D is TRBD1 or TRBD2 (5 bases each). Germline-derived CDR1 and CDR2 are MNHEY and SMNVEV (reference sequence). CDR3 size: 18 residues. Trimming stripped 2 bases from V and 3 bases from J, with 23 bases between. For the CDR3, the DNA is TGTGCCAGCAGTTTAATGTACCGCCCGGGACGGATGCTCTACGAGCAGTACTTC. Protein product: CASSLMYRPGRMLYEQYF.

This clonotype occurred many times. The chain has TRBV20-1 and TRBJ2-1; unclear D gene. Trimming removed 0 bases at V and 7 bases at J, with 13 bases between. Per the germline V gene, CDR1 is DFQATT and CDR2 is SNEGSKA (reference sequence). The CDR3 contains 14 residues. Here the CDR3 reads CSARDPDHSNEQFF. The CDR3 nucleotides are TGCAGTGCTAGAGATCCGGACCACAGTAATGAGCAGTTCTTC.

There are many counts of this clonotype. The J gene is TRBJ2-1, the V gene TRBV7-9; the match to TRBD1 covers 8 bases. The CDR3 totals 15 residues. J lost 8 bases, V lost 1 base, and 7 bases had no gene match. CDR1 SEHNR and CDR2 FQNEAQ come from the germline V gene (reference sequence). The DNA for the CDR3 is TGTGCCAGCAGCTTAGGGCTGGGACAGGTACATGAGCAGTTCTTC. This codes for CASSLGLGQVHEQFF.

This clonotype has at least ten counts. The chain has TRBV20-1 and TRBJ1-1, with D possibly TRBD1 on 6 matching bases. The CDR3 contains 15 residues. Germline V gene lookup returns CDR1 DFQATT and CDR2 SNEGSKA (reference sequence). V was trimmed by 6 bases and J by 0 bases, leaving 17 bases between them. The CDR3, as DNA: TGCAGTGCGAGACCGGCAGGGGCGGTGAACACTGAAGCTTTCTTT. This encodes CSARPAGAVNTEAFF.

This clonotype showed up many times. The chain has TRBV28 and TRBJ2-2; tentatively, D is TRBD1 (6 bases). The CDR3 totals 16 residues. Trimming stripped 3 bases from V and 5 bases from J, with 16 bases between. Germline V gene data show CDR1 as MDHEN and CDR2 as SYDVKM. As DNA, the CDR3 is TGTGCCAGCAGTTTGTCCCGGGACATACCGACCGGGGAGCTGTTTTTT. Translated, it gives CASSLSRDIPTGELFF.

This clonotype was counted at least ten times. The V and J genes are TRBV7-2 and TRBJ1-2, with 9 nucleotides matching TRBD1. The V gene end was trimmed by 4 bases and the J gene end by 2 bases; junction bases not matched to a gene: 14. CDR1 is SGHTA, CDR2 FQGNSA, per germline. This CDR3 region has 18 residues. In DNA form, the CDR3 reads TGTGCCAGCAGCTGGGGGCCGGGACAGGGAGGCTCCAACTATGGCTACACCTTC. It encodes CASSWGPGQGGSNYGYTF.

This clonotype came up many times. J is TRBJ1-2 and V is TRBV9, with D maybe TRBD1 (5 bases). CDR1 and CDR2 from the germline V gene are SGDLS and YYNGEE. Trimming stripped 4 bases from V and 4 bases from J, with 17 bases between. The CDR3 extends over 15 amino acids. CDR3 sequence: CASSQYPTEAYGYTF. The DNA of the CDR3 is TGTGCCAGCAGCCAATACCCGACAGAAGCCTATGGCTACACCTTC.

This clonotype was counted ten times or more. The CDR3 coding sequence is TGTGCCAGCACCCCGTACGCCGGGACAGGGGGCGCGGGGAGCGCTTTCTTT. Encoded protein: CASTPYAGTGGAGSAFF. The chain recombines TRBV6-1 with TRBJ1-1, with 12 bases aligning to TRBD1. The CDR3 totals 17 residues. CDR1 MNHNS and CDR2 SASEGT come from the germline V gene. V was pared by 7 bases and J by 11 bases, with 20 bases of the junction left unmatched.

This clonotype was found many times. The chain recombines TRBV6-6 with TRBJ2-2, with TRBD2 matching over 11 bases. V was pared by 7 bases and J by 4 bases, with 8 bases of the junction left unmatched. CDR1 is MNHNY, CDR2 SVGAGI, per germline (reference sequence). This CDR3 region has 16 residues. DNA for the CDR3: TGTGCCAGCATTTCTCGTAGCGGGGGGGCCACCGGGGAGCTGTTTTTT. Protein: CASISRSGGATGELFF.

This clonotype was counted at least ten times. The gene calls are TRBV9 and TRBJ1-1; D uncertain. The CDR3 runs 13 residues. Germline V gene sequence: CDR1 SGDLS, CDR2 YYNGEE. Between the trimmed V and J ends, which lost 0 bases and 3 bases, there was a span of 6 bases. The CDR3 region is CASSVVGDTEAFF. CDR3 coding DNA: TGTGCCAGCAGCGTAGTCGGGGACACTGAAGCTTTCTTT.

At least ten counts were recorded for this clonotype. V and J are TRBV7-9 and TRBJ1-2, with 8 bases aligning to TRBD1. Germline-derived CDR1 and CDR2 are SEHNR and FQNEAQ (reference sequence). CDR3 length equals 16 residues. Trimming at V came to 4 bases and at J to 8 bases, leaving 15 bases not matched to a gene. CDR3 coding DNA: TGTGCCAGCAGCTCGCGCCTGAACAGGGGGAGAGAAGGCTACACCTTC. It encodes CASSSRLNRGREGYTF.

This clonotype was seen at least ten times. The chain couples TRBV20-1 to TRBJ1-1; no clear D gene. The CDR3 is made up of 12 amino acids. Trimming took 6 bases from V and 1 from J, leaving 9 bases between them. Germline CDR1 reads DFQATT; CDR2 reads SNEGSKA (reference sequence). The CDR3 region has the DNA TGCAGTGCCCGGGCTCCGAACACTGAAGCTTTCTTT. Translated: CSARAPNTEAFF.

This clonotype was detected ten times or more. The rearrangement joins TRBV11-3 to TRBJ1-3; D perhaps matches TRBD1 (5 bases). CDR3 length equals 17 residues. V was clipped by 5 bases and J by 0 bases, with 17 bases between them. The V gene's germline CDR1 is SGHNT and CDR2 YENEEA. In DNA, the CDR3 is TGTGCCAGCAGCACCACCGGGACGCCAGACTCTGGAAACACCATATATTTT. This translates into CASSTTGTPDSGNTIYF.